The clone carrying this T cell receptor beta chain appeared many times. The antigen is unknown. According to the study, TCR beta libraries were built with iRepertoire HTBI primers and CDR3-region Arm-PCR. Each CDR3 protein gets one entry after TCRdb re-called the multiplex PCR reads with MiXCR. The repertoire holds about 400,000 distinct CDR3 sequences, with around 20% as singletons. The sample comes from a study of regulatory T cells in long-lasting Graves disease. Indicated time point: persistent/refractory GD, antithyroid drugs over 5 years with positive TRAb. Extracted RNA from PBMCs served as the source of the TCR library. Recruitment took place at an endocrinology department in Xi'an, China. This CDR3 comprises 13 residues. Unmatched junction bases numbered 3, after V lost 4 bases and J lost 4 bases. The germline V gene encodes CDR1 MNHNS and CDR2 SASEGT. Overall study findings and caveats: Patients with persistent disease shared some 3,000 public clonotypes, outpacing the approximately 870 shared by new patients. TRBV28, TRBJ1-2 and TRBJ2-5 emerged as the favored segments in persistent disease.

Source: peripheral blood mononuclear cells (PBMCs), taken when the disease was refractory, from a patient treated with antithyroid drugs. This clonotype was obtained from a female donor with Graves disease. This chain uses TRBV6-1 with TRBJ1-2, with 7 positions matching TRBD1. The CDR3 loop reads CASSAAGGYGYTF. The CDR3 nucleotides read TGTGCCAGCAGTGCGGCAGGGGGCTATGGCTACACCTTC.